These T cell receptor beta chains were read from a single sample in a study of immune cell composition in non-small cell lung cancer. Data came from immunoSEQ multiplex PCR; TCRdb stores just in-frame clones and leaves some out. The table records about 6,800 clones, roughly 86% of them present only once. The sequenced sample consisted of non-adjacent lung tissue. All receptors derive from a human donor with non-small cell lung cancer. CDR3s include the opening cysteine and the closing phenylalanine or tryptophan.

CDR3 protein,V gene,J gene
CASSSQRRPADTQYF,TRBV5-4,TRBJ2-3
CASSLGDSSTDTQYF,TRBV7-7,TRBJ2-3
CASSKVGEGQPQHF,TRBV19,TRBJ1-5
CASSSPGQGYEQYF,TRBV6-5,TRBJ2-7
CASSPDSSRYGYTF,TRBV11-2,TRBJ1-2
CASSARGEETQYF,TRBV9,TRBJ2-5
CASSQAGSSGANVLTF,TRBV4-2,TRBJ2-6
CASSFGLANYGYTF,TRBV28,TRBJ1-2
CASSYSGPNYGYTF,TRBV6-5,TRBJ1-2
CASSPGYGYTF,TRBV14,TRBJ1-2
CASASGTKETQYF,TRBV5-1,TRBJ2-5
CASRSYTGGYGYTF,TRBV5-6,TRBJ1-2
CASSLDGGPRKTQYF,TRBV5-4,TRBJ2-5
CASSPWRGAADTQYF,TRBV28,TRBJ2-3
CASSLDSQNAGANVLTF,TRBV11-2,TRBJ2-6
CASSLGSGQGGYEQYF,TRBV5-6,TRBJ2-7
CASRATSGGAGGELFF,TRBV2,TRBJ2-2
CASSTPQGQGQYF,TRBV7-2,TRBJ2-3
CASSMAPAVEEYF,TRBV19,TRBJ2-3
CASSYSMSGGTDTQYF,TRBV6-5,TRBJ2-3
CASSPRTGNQPQHF,TRBV7-2,TRBJ1-5
CASGRGTGINEKLFF,TRBV25-1,TRBJ1-4
CASSKTRAEKLFF,TRBV7-6,TRBJ1-4
CASSLGSGVREQYF,TRBV5-4,TRBJ2-7
CASSGSGVGTDTQYF,TRBV19,TRBJ2-3
CASSLATVKGEKLFF,TRBV5-1,TRBJ1-4
CASRSSGGKGEQYF,TRBV6-1,TRBJ2-7
CASATGDAAEAFF,TRBV6-1,TRBJ1-1
CSAGRGTEAFF,TRBV20-1,TRBJ1-1
CASSSDSNYGYTF,TRBV5-4,TRBJ1-2
CASSPGTSGGLGTQYF,TRBV25-1,TRBJ2-3
CASSLVGVRDTQYF,TRBV11-2,TRBJ2-3
CASSLRRVQNTGELFF,TRBV11-2,TRBJ2-2
CASSGGGAKVTEAFF,TRBV9,TRBJ1-1
CASSAGQGFSGNTIYF,TRBV9,TRBJ1-3
CASSPLMGSGQPQHF,TRBV7-2,TRBJ1-5
CASSSGAANYGYTF,TRBV5-4,TRBJ1-2
CASSARQGVEKLFF,TRBV9,TRBJ1-4
CASSRGPHLLNYGYTF,TRBV28,TRBJ1-2
CASSSNSPLHF,TRBV7-2,TRBJ1-6
CARSCPFQGNTEAFF,TRBV5-3,TRBJ1-1
CASRKTGRNSPLHF,TRBV6-5,TRBJ1-6
CASSLAGHLSRYLYF,TRBV5-4,TRBJ2-5